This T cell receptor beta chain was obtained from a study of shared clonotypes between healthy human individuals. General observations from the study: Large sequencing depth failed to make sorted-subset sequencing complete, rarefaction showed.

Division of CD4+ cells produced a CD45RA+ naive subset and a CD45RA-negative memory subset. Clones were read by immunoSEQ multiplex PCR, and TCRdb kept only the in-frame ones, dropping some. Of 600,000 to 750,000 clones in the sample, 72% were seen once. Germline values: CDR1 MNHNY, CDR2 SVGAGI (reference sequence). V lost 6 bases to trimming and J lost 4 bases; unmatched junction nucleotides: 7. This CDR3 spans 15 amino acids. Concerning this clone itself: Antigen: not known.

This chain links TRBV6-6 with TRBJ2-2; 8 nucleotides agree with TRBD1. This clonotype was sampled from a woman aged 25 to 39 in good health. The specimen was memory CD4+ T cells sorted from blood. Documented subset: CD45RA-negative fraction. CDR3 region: CASRQGQGVTGELFF. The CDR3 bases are TGTGCCAGCAGACAAGGACAGGGAGTCACCGGGGAGCTGTTTTTT.